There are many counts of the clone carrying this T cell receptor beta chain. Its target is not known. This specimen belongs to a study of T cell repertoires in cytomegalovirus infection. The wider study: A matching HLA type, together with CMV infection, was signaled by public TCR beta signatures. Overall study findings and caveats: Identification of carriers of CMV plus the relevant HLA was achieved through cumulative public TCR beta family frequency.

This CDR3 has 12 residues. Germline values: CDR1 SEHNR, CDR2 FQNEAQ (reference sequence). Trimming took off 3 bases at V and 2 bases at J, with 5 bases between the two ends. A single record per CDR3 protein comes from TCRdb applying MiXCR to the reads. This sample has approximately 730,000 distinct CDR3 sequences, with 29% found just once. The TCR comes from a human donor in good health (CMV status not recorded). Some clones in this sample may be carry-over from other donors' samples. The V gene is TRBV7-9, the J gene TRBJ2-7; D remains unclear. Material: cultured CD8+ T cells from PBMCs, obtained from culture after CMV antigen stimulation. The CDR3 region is CASSFGTYEQYF. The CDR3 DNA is TGTGCCAGCAGCTTCGGAACCTACGAGCAGTACTTC.